This T cell receptor beta chain was captured in a study of T cell clonality in common variable immunodeficiency. Between the trimmed V and J ends, which lost 1 base and 1 base, there was a span of 16 bases. This CDR3 comprises 18 residues. Germline-derived CDR1 and CDR2 are MGHRA and YSYEKL. This clone was picked up many times. Read data end 3 residues before the CDR3 end; the end is taken from the germline J gene. Assay used: immunoSEQ multiplex PCR; TCRdb lists only in-frame clones, some missing. There are 52,000 or so clones in the sample, none observed a single time. The sequencing input was peripheral blood mononuclear cells. The chain carries TRBV4-1 and TRBJ1-4, with D possibly TRBD1 on 5 matching bases. The receptor was derived from a person aged 18 to 75 in good health. The sequenced part of the CDR3 DNA is TGCGCCAGCAGCCAAGTGGGGCCGACCTACTTAACTAATGAAAAA. It encodes CASSQVGPTYLTNEK. The full CDR3 sequence reads CASSQVGPTYLTNEKLFF.